The 2 T cell receptor beta chains presented below share a single source sample, sequenced in a study of a mutant IDH1 vaccine in newly diagnosed glioma. The antigens of these receptors remain unknown. Sequenced by immunoSEQ multiplex PCR; TCRdb stores in-frame clones only, minus some. The table has 40,000 or so clones, about nine tenths seen once; the top ten hold 2% to 3%. The time point here: week 5, during vaccination. It was 300 ug of mutant IDH1 20-mer peptide that made up each vaccine dose, given with topical imiquimod. The sequencing here drew on PBMCs, taken from a glioma patient whose treatment included an IDH1 peptide vaccine. Receptor source: a man in his fifties with glioma.

In its sample, this clone was seen once. The chain carries TRBV7-9 and TRBJ1-4, with TRBD1 as a possible D gene (6 bases). The CDR3 consists of 16 residues. Trimming took off 0 bases at V and 7 bases at J, with 15 bases between the two ends. Germline V gene lookup returns CDR1 SEHNR and CDR2 FQNEAQ (reference sequence). Here the CDR3 DNA reads TGTGCCAGCAGCTTAGCGGGGGCCGGTGTAGGTGAAAAACTGTTTTTT. Translated: CASSLAGAGVGEKLFF.

V usage is TRBV7-9 and J usage is TRBJ2-1, with a tentative D call TRBD2 (6 bases). V was shortened by 4 bases and J by 8 bases, with 6 bases between the two germline ends. Germline V gene data show CDR1 as SEHNR and CDR2 as FQNEAQ (reference sequence). The CDR3 is 11 amino acids. The CDR3 DNA reads TGTGCCAGCAGCTGGGGGGATGAGCAGTTCTTC. This translates into CASSWGDEQFF.